This TCR beta chain originates from a study of monozygotic twins with inflammatory bowel disease (dated by TCRdb to 2018 to 2020). About the investigation overall: The complete study included approximately 28 monozygotic twin pairs: 19 IBD-discordant Danish pairs and nine German pairs, of which four were IBD-concordant and five were IBD-discordant. Disease-associated traits were sought mainly through comparisons between IBD patients and their genetically identical healthy co-twins within discordant pairs. Each individual had, on average, about 151 000 unique TCRalpha sequences and 181 000 unique TCRbeta sequences available for analysis. Overall results and qualifications from the work: Background noise and inter-individual variability may have been introduced into the repertoires by the differing immunosuppressive treatments among patients. Different T cell subtypes could not be distinguished in the analysis. TCRbeta repertoire diversity, by inverse Simpson index, was decreased in IBD patients compared with their healthy co-twins. Compared with healthy twins, IBD patients had fewer clonotypes in common with other individuals, a difference most pronounced in patients showing signs of disease activity. Repertoire similarity did not differ between concordant and discordant twins, which could be due to limited statistical power. No single strong signal or clonotype linked to IBD turned up in the results, so the idea that one exists was not supported.

A note on this clonotype: This clone's antigen is unknown.

According to the germline V gene (reference sequence), CDR1 reads LNHNV and CDR2 reads YYDKDF. The CDR3 measures 14 amino acids from cysteine to phenylalanine. DNA was not recorded. Libraries were constructed by 5' RACE. Each TCR library was prepared from about 3,300 ng of total RNA. For each sample, cDNA synthesis with SMARTScribe reverse transcriptase was split into eight separate reactions. During cDNA synthesis, unique molecular identifiers containing a 6-nucleotide sample barcode were introduced by template switching. Two nested PCRs of roughly 16 and 10 cycles amplified the TCRalpha and TCRbeta cDNA, and bead purification followed each PCR. Before amplification, the cDNA was both treated with uracil DNA-glycosylase and purified with the QIAquick PCR purification kit. The second PCR added Illumina TruSeq-compatible adapters along with sample-specific barcodes. TapeStation and Qubit were used to check library quality and concentration, and 5 ng of each library was pooled. The pooled libraries were sequenced with 2 x 100 bp reads and custom sequencing primers on an Illumina HiSeq2500 single-index Rapid Run. The paper's data handling went like this. MiGEC version 1.2.6 was used for UMI-based consensus assembly to correct PCR and sequencing errors. MiXCR version 2.1.1 was used for V(D)J alignment, clonotype assembly and CDR3 extraction. To normalise gene usage, clonotype sharing and MAIT/NKT TCR abundance, the top 1000, 10 000 and 20 000 clonotypes in each sample were analysed. After downsampling to 27 000 UMIs, diversity was calculated as the inverse Simpson index using the vegan R package. Statistical testing used paired Mann-Whitney U tests on the discordant twin pairs and applied Benjamini-Hochberg correction for multiple testing. The reads were reprocessed in TCRdb, with one entry per CDR3 protein sequence and no accompanying DNA. The authors' filters were not applied to this entry. The sample's clone listing holds around 400,000 distinct CDR3 sequences. The top ten hold 2% to 3% of the sample.

A roughly 2.5 ml peripheral blood sample was drawn into PAXgene tubes per donor and stored at -80°C. Without any T cell sorting, total RNA was extracted from whole blood using the PAXgene blood miRNA kit on an automated QIAcube. Deep TCRalpha and TCRbeta repertoire profiling with unique molecular barcoding was performed on peripheral blood of monozygotic twin pairs concordant or discordant for inflammatory bowel disease. For every twin pair, smoking habits were documented, and each individual was categorised as a current, former or never smoker. This sequence originates from a human donor with ulcerative colitis or Crohn's disease, or a healthy co-twin of an affected twin (not recorded which). What was sequenced was blood. This sequence uses TRBV15 and TRBJ2-2. The CDR3 reads as follows: CATSRAANSGELFF. The CDR3 plus the reference TRBV15 and TRBJ2-2 genes for the other parts give the full variable domain: DAMVIQNPRYQVTQFGKPVTLSCSQTLNHNVMYWYQQKSSQAPKLLFHYYDKDFNNEADTPDNFQSRRPNTSFCFLDIRSPGLGDTAMYLCATSRAANSGELFFGEGSRLTVL.